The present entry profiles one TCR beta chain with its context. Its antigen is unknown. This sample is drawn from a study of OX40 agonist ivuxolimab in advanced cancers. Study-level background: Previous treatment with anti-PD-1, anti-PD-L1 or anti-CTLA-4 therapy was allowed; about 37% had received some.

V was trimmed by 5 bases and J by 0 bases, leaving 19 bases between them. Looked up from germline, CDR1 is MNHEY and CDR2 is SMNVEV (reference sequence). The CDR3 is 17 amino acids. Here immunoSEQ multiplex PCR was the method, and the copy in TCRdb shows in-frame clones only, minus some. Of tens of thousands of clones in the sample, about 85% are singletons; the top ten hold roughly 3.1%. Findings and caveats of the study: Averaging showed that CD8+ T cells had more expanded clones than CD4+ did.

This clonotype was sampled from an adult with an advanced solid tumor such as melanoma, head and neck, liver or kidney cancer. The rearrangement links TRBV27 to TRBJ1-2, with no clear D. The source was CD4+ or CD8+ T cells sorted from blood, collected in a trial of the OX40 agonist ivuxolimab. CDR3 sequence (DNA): TGTGCCAGCAGTCACATTCCCATCTTACCGACTAACTATGGCTACACCTTC. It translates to CASSHIPILPTNYGYTF.